The entry that follows covers one T cell receptor beta chain sequence. Its antigen is currently not known. Base qualities are missing; no much larger clone stands one base away. Relative to germline, V is 3 bases shorter and J is 7 bases shorter, with 10 bases between their ends. The germline V gene (reference sequence) specifies GTSNPN as CDR1 and SVGIG as CDR2. The CDR3, cysteine through phenylalanine, is 13 amino acids long. Only the CDR3 DNA stays, 39 bases, in frame from base 1. The sample comes from a study of blood T cells in healthy people across ages (dated by TCRdb to between 2014 and 2017). For the study in its entirety: In model experiments, template switching captured roughly one uniquely barcoded TCR beta cDNA molecule for every two T cells. Using deep sequencing normalized with unique cDNA molecular identifiers, the study measured how TCR beta repertoire diversity changes with age. The donors were split into four age groups: young (average around 16 years), middle-aged (about 40), aged (about 56) and long-lived (roughly 77). To avoid experimental bias, donors of different ages were spread randomly across the sequencing lanes. For two donors (one aged 18 to 30 and one aged 80 or older), the study analyzed two additional independent replicas of 1 million unique cDNA reads from the same blood draw.

Beyond this particular receptor, the publication reports: Observed TCR beta diversity correlated strongly with the percentage of naive T cells measured by flow cytometry. Compared with the aged group, the long-lived group had more naive CD4+ T cells, fewer expanded clones and increased TCR diversity, a pattern suggesting age selection. Because profiling used bulk unsorted PBMCs, naive and antigen-experienced compartments could not be compared conclusively. As age increased, observed TCR beta diversity per million T cells dropped in a roughly linear way, and a significant reduction was already evident by age about 40. Total diversity estimates from one million sequenced T cells were considered lower bounds and underestimates. Donor CMV infection status was unknown, potentially confounding age-related changes in expanded clonotypes.

Donors were 35 to 40 systemically healthy Caucasian individuals from Russia aged roughly 6 to 90 years. Each donor gave roughly 9.5 milliliters of peripheral blood, collected into EDTA-treated Vacutainer tubes. PBMCs were isolated by Ficoll-Paque density-gradient centrifugation, with at least 7 million obtained per sample. Total RNA, at least 6 micrograms per sample, was extracted from PBMCs with Trizol reagent. Naive CD45RAhigh/CD27high T cell percentages were measured by flow cytometry on a PBMC aliquot from every donor. Libraries were made using 5' RACE. The sample was run on an Illumina HiSeq 2500. A second PCR of about 7 to 12 cycles was performed with a sample-barcoded 5' primer and a J-beta primer mix. A template-switch 5' adaptor carrying 12 random nucleotides introduced a unique molecular identifier onto each TCR beta cDNA molecule. Each sample yielded at least 2.5 million CDR3-containing paired-end reads. All of the RNA was converted into first-strand cDNA using the Mint cDNA synthesis kit, with a TRBC-specific oligonucleotide serving as the primer. After uracil-DNA glycosylase treatment, a first 18-cycle PCR used universal primers M1SS and BC2_uni_R on all cDNA. The paper's data handling went like this. For normalization, 1 million high-quality reads, each with a distinct molecular identifier, were randomly selected from each sample. Reads with shared molecular identifiers were discarded instead of being binned into consensus sequences. MiTCR, with a Q25 quality threshold and the strictest error-elimination algorithm, was used for CDR3 identification, clonotype clustering and error correction. A nonparametric unseen species model with Euler transformation was used to estimate lower-bound total TCR beta diversity. TCRdb reprocessed the public reads (quality trimming at Q25 with fastp, clone calling with MiXCR) and kept in-frame beta chains. Merged by CDR3 protein, the rows form single entries marked with the most common genes and DNA. What appears here as the V and J calls and clone size reflects TCRdb's work, not the paper's. The sample has approximately 830,000 distinct CDR3 sequences on record, about 62% of them singletons. Clones ranked in the top ten supply 25% to 35% of the sample.

Sequencing was done on a sample of blood. Recombination joined TRBV30 with TRBJ1-6; no confident D gene assignment can be made. The sequence came from a young man in good health. CDR3 region: CAWRSAGNSPLHF. DNA sequence: TGTGCCTGGAGGTCCGCGGGGAATTCACCCCTCCACTTT.